This TCR beta chain was retrieved from a study of beta chain features in type 1 diabetes. Study outcomes and limitations: Significant though moderate, a shortening of TCRB CDR3s appeared in all four CD4+ subsets of Type 1 diabetes patients.

Details on this clone: The antigen is unknown.

Isolated RNA was reverse transcribed in full, so expressed TCRB transcripts were sequenced. The protocol was immunoSEQ multiplex PCR, while the TCRdb copy is restricted to in-frame clones and leaves out a portion. Among approximately 270,000 clones listed, 13% to 15% were seen once. Germline V gives CDR1 KGHSH, CDR2 LQKENI. This CDR3 is 15 amino acids long. Unmatched junction bases numbered 0, after V lost 1 base and J lost 0 bases. The chain carries TRBV18 and TRBJ2-1; 7 positions match TRBD2. Sequencing input: naive CD4+ T cells from blood. The receptor was derived from a man under 40 with type 1 diabetes. The CDR3 sequence is CASSPRGGSYNEQFF. The CDR3 region has the DNA TGTGCCAGCTCACCACGGGGGGGCTCCTACAATGAGCAGTTCTTC.